A single sample gave rise to the 10 T cell receptor beta chains below, sequenced in a study of T cell responses to AZD1222 COVID-19 vaccine. Method: immunoSEQ multiplex PCR; TCRdb's copy keeps in-frame clones and lacks some. The sample contains 100,000 to 150,000 clones, approximately 91% of which appear only once. The sequencing used peripheral blood, collected on day 0 of AZD1222 vaccination. These receptors were taken from an adult in good health.

The gene calls are TRBV5-8 and TRBJ1-2; tentative D call: TRBD1 (5 bases). Per germline, CDR1 SGHTS and CDR2 YDEGEE. CDR3 size: 12 residues. Trimming removed 4 bases from V and 7 bases from J, with 11 bases in between. The DNA for the CDR3 is TGTGCCAGCAGCCCCCGGGGGGTTGGCTACACCTTC. It specifies CASSPRGVGYTF.

The chain has TRBV7-3 and TRBJ2-1, with TRBD2 identical over 12 bases. CDR1 is SGHTA, CDR2 FQGTGA, per germline. The junction had 2 bases not matched to a gene; V was cut back by 5 bases and J by 6 bases. CDR3 length: 14 residues. The CDR3 loop reads CASSLAGGFNEQFF. DNA of the CDR3: TGTGCCAGCAGCCTAGCGGGGGGGTTCAATGAGCAGTTCTTC.

This rearrangement joins TRBV2 to TRBJ1-2; D remains ambiguous. The CDR3 has 13 residues. Germline V gene lookup returns CDR1 SNHLY and CDR2 FYNNEI. The V gene lost 7 bases and the J gene lost 2 bases, with 11 bases spanning the gap. The CDR3, as DNA: TGTGCCAGCATGGGGTTAGAAAACTATGGCTACACCTTC. Residues: CASMGLENYGYTF.

The rearrangement uses TRBV7-2 and TRBJ1-4; D perhaps matches TRBD1 (6 bases). Per germline, CDR1 SGHTA and CDR2 FQGNSA. The CDR3 consists of 15 residues. V gave up 5 bases and J gave up 5 bases, with 15 bases separating them. Here the CDR3 DNA reads TGTGCCAGCAGCCAGGGCCGGACAGAAAATGAAAAACTGTTTTTT. Encoded protein: CASSQGRTENEKLFF.

V and J are TRBV7-2 and TRBJ2-5, with 11 bases lining up with TRBD2. The CDR3 length is 14 residues. Losses at the gene ends were 1 base for V and 5 bases for J; bases not matched to a gene: 0. Germline V CDR1 and CDR2: SGHTA, FQGNSA. This CDR3 is CASSLGTSGETQYF. CDR3 sequence (DNA): TGTGCCAGCAGCTTAGGGACTAGCGGGGAGACCCAGTACTTC.

In this sample, this clone turned up a few times. The gene calls are TRBV6-1 and TRBJ1-1; 7 nucleotides agree with TRBD1. The trim removed 3 bases at V and 2 bases at J, leaving 9 bases unmatched. CDR1 MNHNS and CDR2 SASEGT come from the germline V gene. There are 16 residues in the CDR3. CDR3 sequence (DNA): TGTGCCAGCAGTGACAGGGCAGGGGACAGAAACACTGAAGCTTTCTTT. As protein: CASSDRAGDRNTEAFF.

This clone has a handful of counts. The chain's CDR3 is CASSSGLAEYNEQFF. CDR3 nucleotide sequence: TGTGCCAGCAGCTCGGGACTAGCGGAGTACAATGAGCAGTTCTTC. This sequence joins TRBV11-2 and TRBJ2-1, with 11 nucleotides matching TRBD2. Trimming took 4 bases from V and 4 from J; bases not matched to a gene: 3. Germline V gene sequence: CDR1 SGHAT, CDR2 FQNNGV. This CDR3 has 15 residues.

The chain carries TRBV5-1 and TRBJ1-1, with D possibly being TRBD1 (5 bases). Per the germline V gene, CDR1 is SGHRS and CDR2 is YFSETQ. The CDR3 is 14 residues long. V gave up 9 bases and J gave up 1 base, with 16 bases separating them. The CDR3 here is CATSIGTGNTEAFF. The CDR3 DNA reads as TGCGCCACCTCGATCGGGACGGGGAACACTGAAGCTTTCTTT.

This rearrangement joins TRBV9 to TRBJ2-3; 9 bases align to TRBD2. The length of the CDR3 is 16 residues. CDR1 SGDLS and CDR2 YYNGEE come from the germline V gene. V gave up 0 bases and J gave up 1 base; unmatched junction bases: 3. Here the CDR3 DNA reads TGTGCCAGCAGCGTAGCTGCTAGCGGGGGCACAGATACGCAGTATTTT. Its translation: CASSVAASGGTDTQYF.

A few counts support this clone. J is TRBJ2-5 and V is TRBV5-4; 10 positions match TRBD2. CDR1 and CDR2 from the germline V gene are SGHNT and YYREEE (reference sequence). With 4 bases clipped from V and 5 bases from J, the junction kept 11 bases outside the gene matches. The CDR3 contains 16 residues. The CDR3 loop reads CASSPGASGSGETQYF. CDR3 bases: TGTGCCAGCAGCCCTGGGGCTAGCGGGAGTGGGGAGACCCAGTACTTC.